What follows describes a single TCR beta chain. Deep-level assay runs were performed. Repertoires were generated with immunoSEQ multiplex PCR, while TCRdb's copy carries only in-frame clones and drops some. The sample records roughly 2 million clones, 85% to 95% being singletons. CDR3 length: 16 residues. Germline CDR1 reads SGHTA; CDR2 reads FQGNSA. Trimming left V 7 bases short and J 0 bases short, with 15 bases between. This entry comes from a study of shared clonotypes between healthy human individuals. Across the whole study: Three CD4 naive, three CD4 memory, two CD8 naive and one CD8 memory plate were used per donor.

The clonotype was recovered from a man aged 18 to 35 in good health. The rearrangement uses TRBV7-2 and TRBJ2-2; the D gene is possibly TRBD2 (6 bases). The sequencing input was naive CD4+ T cells sorted from blood. Documented subset: CD45RA+ positively selected. The DNA of the CDR3 is TGTGCCAGCACCCTTTCCGGGACTTCGAACACCGGGGAGCTGTTTTTT. Translation: CASTLSGTSNTGELFF.